Shown below are 15 T cell receptor beta chains from a single sample sequenced in a study of T cell repertoires in cytomegalovirus infection. MiXCR was run by TCRdb on the reads, yielding one entry per CDR3 protein. The sample records 70,000 to 75,000 distinct CDR3 sequences, 3% to 4% being singletons. The sequenced sample consisted of PBMCs. The receptor set was obtained from a human donor in good health (CMV status not recorded). Some clones in this sample may be carry-over from other donors' samples.

Many counts were recorded for this clonotype. This chain joins TRBV7-9 and TRBJ2-7, with 11 bases that match TRBD2. The CDR3 has 16 amino acids. CDR1 is SEHNR, CDR2 FQNEAQ, per germline (reference sequence). Trimming removed 5 bases from V and 3 bases from J; junction bases left unmatched: 9. CDR3 sequence (DNA): TGTGCCAGCAGCCGTGTCGTAGCGGGGGGGCTCTACGAGCAGTACTTC. This gives the protein CASSRVVAGGLYEQYF.

The V gene is TRBV20-1, the J gene TRBJ2-7; TRBD2 matches at 12 bases. Germline CDR1 DFQATT, CDR2 SNEGSKA (reference sequence). V shed 6 bases, J shed 2 bases, and the junction held 23 bases outside the gene matches. The CDR3 spans 20 residues. In nucleotides, the CDR3 is TGCAGTGCATATGACAGGGGGCGCCTAGCGGGAGGGCCAAGAACCTACGAGCAGTACTTC. Encoded protein: CSAYDRGRLAGGPRTYEQYF.

This clonotype has ten or more counts. The chain employs TRBV7-9 and TRBJ1-6, with no clear D. Trimming stripped 6 bases from V and 5 bases from J, with 8 bases between. CDR3 length: 13 residues. CDR1 SEHNR and CDR2 FQNEAQ come from the germline V gene (reference sequence). The DNA for the CDR3 is TGTGCCAGCAGTCAGATGAATAATTCACCCCTCCACTTT. The encoded protein is CASSQMNNSPLHF. Drawing the rest from reference TRBV7-9 and TRBJ1-6, the complete variable domain is DTGVSQNPRHKITKRGQNVTFRCDPISEHNRLYWYRQTLGQGPEFLTYFQNEAQLEKSRLLSDRFSAERPKGSFSTLEIQRTEQGDSAMYLCASSQMNNSPLHFGNGTRLTVT.

This clonotype was counted ten times or more. This chain connects TRBV11-3 to TRBJ2-7; D might be TRBD1 (8 bases). Germline V gives CDR1 SGHNT, CDR2 YENEEA. V gave up 0 bases and J gave up 6 bases, with 24 bases separating them. CDR3 length equals 18 residues. The CDR3: CASSLDTFSLTGEGEQYF. DNA of the CDR3: TGTGCCAGCAGCTTAGATACGTTTTCGTTGACAGGGGAGGGCGAGCAGTACTTC. Based on the CDR3 plus reference TRBV11-3 and TRBJ2-7, the full variable domain is EAGVVQSPRYKIIEKKQPVAFWCNPISGHNTLYWYLQNLGQGPELLIRYENEEAVDDSQLPKDRFSAERLKGVDSTLKIQPAELGDSAVYLCASSLDTFSLTGEGEQYFGPGTRLTVT.

This clonotype turned up a few times. The V gene is TRBV6-2 or TRBV6-3, the J gene TRBJ1-2; D gene ambiguous. This CDR3 contains 11 residues. V shed 8 bases and J shed 8 bases, with 12 bases lying between them. Germline V lookup: CDR1 MNHEY, CDR2 SVGEGT. The CDR3, as DNA: TGTGCCAGCGGCCGGGAGGGCGGCTACACCTTC. Its translation is CASGREGGYTF.

This clonotype was found many times. The V gene is TRBV28, the J gene TRBJ1-4; D is undetermined. The CDR3 length is 14 residues. The V end was cut by 4 bases, the J end by 7 bases, with 13 bases between. Germline lookup yields CDR1 MDHEN and CDR2 SYDVKM. As DNA, the CDR3 is TGTGCCAGCAGTTCACCCCAAAGCAGTGAAAAACTGTTTTTT. Protein product: CASSSPQSSEKLFF.

Many counts were recorded for this clonotype. The genes are TRBV7-2 and TRBJ2-3; weak D call: TRBD2 (6 bases). Germline assignment: CDR1 SGHTA and CDR2 FQGNSA. V gave up 5 bases and J gave up 5 bases, with 17 bases separating them. This CDR3 comprises 15 residues. CDR3 region: CASSGTGRSEDTQYF. The CDR3, as DNA: TGTGCCAGCAGCGGAACTGGGAGGAGTGAAGATACGCAGTATTTT.

In regard to this clonotype: It may be a read error: a sequence one base away is much more abundant. The CDR3 does not close with the conserved phenylalanine or tryptophan, likely indicating a read error. The rearrangement links TRBV7-2 to TRBJ1-5; perhaps TRBD1 as D (5 bases). Per the germline V gene, CDR1 is SGHTA and CDR2 is FQGNSA. There are 12 residues in the CDR3. Deletions cut 5 bases from V and 9 bases from J, with 11 bases between. DNA of the CDR3: TGTGCCAGCAGCAGGGACTCCCGGCCCCAGCATTCT. Translating it yields CASSRDSRPQHS.

This clonotype has at least ten counts. The gene calls are TRBV7-2 and TRBJ2-7; 13 bases match TRBD2. CDR1 SGHTA and CDR2 FQGNSA come from the germline V gene. This CDR3 spans 14 amino acids. V shed 1 base and J 6 bases; nucleotides not matched to a gene: 0. The CDR3 here is CASSLGTSGSEQYF. In DNA form, the CDR3 reads TGTGCCAGCAGCTTAGGGACTAGCGGGAGCGAGCAGTACTTC.

This clonotype was detected ten times or more. V gene TRBV7-2 combines with J gene TRBJ1-6, with D perhaps TRBD1 (6 bases). This CDR3 has 16 amino acids. Trimming cost V 1 base and J 7 bases, with 14 bases left between them. Germline V gives CDR1 SGHTA, CDR2 FQGNSA. The CDR3 DNA is TGTGCCAGCAGCTTAGTGGGGGGCAGGAAAAATTCACCCCTCCACTTT. Residues: CASSLVGGRKNSPLHF. Complete variable domain (other parts from reference TRBV7-2 and TRBJ1-6): GAGVSQSPSNKVTEKGKDVELRCDPISGHTALYWYRQSLGQGLEFLIYFQGNSAPDKSGLPSDRFSAERTGGSVSTLTIQRTQQEDSAVYLCASSLVGGRKNSPLHFGNGTRLTVT.

This clonotype was observed at least ten times. The chain links TRBV7-8 to TRBJ2-2; the D is unclear. The CDR3 has 17 amino acids. CDR1 and CDR2 from the germline V gene are SGHVS and FQNEAQ. The V gene lost 2 bases and the J gene lost 0 bases, with 13 bases spanning the gap. CDR3 nucleotide sequence: TGTGCCAGCAGCTTAATGGTATACGGAACGAACACCGGGGAGCTGTTTTTT. Protein sequence: CASSLMVYGTNTGELFF.

This clonotype has ten or more counts. The chain recombines TRBV7-9 with TRBJ1-1, with 7 bases that match TRBD1. Germline CDR1 SEHNR, CDR2 FQNEAQ (reference sequence). CDR3 size: 13 residues. The junction had 5 bases not matched to a gene; V was cut back by 5 bases and J by 5 bases. The CDR3 region has the DNA TGTGCCAGCAGCCCAATGGGACAGACTGAAGCTTTCTTT. Its protein product is CASSPMGQTEAFF.

In its sample, this clonotype was seen many times. The chain uses TRBV28 and TRBJ1-5; D call uncertain. Trimming removed 5 bases from V and 1 base from J, with 3 bases in between. From germline, CDR1 is MDHEN and CDR2 SYDVKM. The CDR3 is made up of 12 amino acids. CDR3: CASSVSNQPQHF. The CDR3 nucleotides read TGTGCCAGCAGTGTAAGCAATCAGCCCCAGCATTTT.

This clonotype was counted many times. The V gene is TRBV11-2, the J gene TRBJ2-7; possibly TRBD2 for D (5 bases). CDR3 size: 13 residues. Trimming pared 5 bases from V and 3 bases from J, leaving 11 bases between. Germline CDR1 is SGHAT and CDR2 is FQNNGV. CDR3 in amino acids: CASSPYGIYEQYF. The CDR3 DNA sequence: TGTGCCAGCAGCCCCTACGGGATCTACGAGCAGTACTTC.

This clonotype has a count of ten or more. The genes are TRBV7-6 and TRBJ2-3, with unresolved D. V dropped 5 bases and J dropped 5 bases, with 5 bases sitting between them. CDR1 and CDR2 from the germline V gene are SGHVS and FNYEAQ. The length of the CDR3 is 11 residues. The CDR3 protein is CASSGGDTQYF. In nucleotides, the CDR3 is TGTGCCAGCAGCGGTGGAGATACGCAGTATTTT.